The 22 T cell receptor beta chains below come from one sample, sequenced in a study of immune evolution from preneoplasia to lung adenocarcinoma. Some clones are missing from TCRdb's copy, which holds only in-frame ones; the method was immunoSEQ multiplex PCR. The sample gives around 7,000 clones, about 85% of which show up once; about 8% is in the top ten. The material sequenced was FFPE minimally invasive lung adenocarcinoma tissue. These receptors came from a person aged 70 to 85 with lung adenocarcinoma.

The CDR3 spells CASSLGGRASETQYF. The DNA of the CDR3 is TGTGCCAGCAGTTTAGGCGGGAGGGCCTCGGAGACCCAGTACTTC. This chain uses TRBV27 with TRBJ2-5; TRBD2 agrees at 9 bases. V lost 2 bases and J lost 5; bases outside the gene matches: 6. From germline, CDR1 is MNHEY and CDR2 SMNVEV (reference sequence). The CDR3 runs 15 residues.

The chain has TRBV7-3 and TRBJ2-5; D could derive from TRBD1 or TRBD2 (5 bases each). CDR3 length equals 14 residues. Germline V CDR1 and CDR2: SGHTA, FQGTGA. V shed 3 bases and J shed 4 bases, with 12 bases lying between them. The CDR3 DNA sequence: TGTGCCAGCAGCTTGGGGGTACGGGGAGAGACCCAGTACTTC. Its translation: CASSLGVRGETQYF.

This clone was counted a single time. The chain couples TRBV19 to TRBJ2-1, with TRBD1 as a possible D gene (5 bases). This CDR3 contains 16 residues. Germline CDR1 and CDR2: LNHDA and SQIVND (reference sequence). Trimming removed 4 bases at V and 12 bases at J, with 25 bases between. This chain's CDR3 is CASSSWMGPYNDGQFF. The CDR3 DNA reads TGTGCCAGTAGTAGCTGGATGGGGCCGTACAATGATGGGCAGTTCTTC.

The V and J genes are TRBV20-1 and TRBJ2-7; D is unresolved. Germline V lookup: CDR1 DFQATT, CDR2 SNEGSKA (reference sequence). Trimming removed 3 bases at V and 4 bases at J, with 7 bases between. The CDR3 sequence is 11 residues long. This chain's CDR3 is CSARQGYEQYF. The CDR3 DNA is TGCAGTGCTAGGCAAGGTTACGAGCAGTACTTC.

This clone has just one count. The chain employs TRBV27 and TRBJ2-7, with D possibly matching TRBD1 (7 bases). The CDR3 extends over 17 amino acids. Trimming took 7 bases from V and 2 from J, leaving 24 bases between them. In germline, CDR1 is MNHEY, CDR2 SMNVEV (reference sequence). The CDR3 sequence is CASTSYLAGQRPYEQYF. The CDR3 DNA reads as TGTGCCAGCACCTCCTACCTCGCGGGACAGCGACCCTACGAGCAGTACTTC.

The V and J genes are TRBV5-1 and TRBJ2-7; 10 bases fit TRBD2. Per the germline V gene, CDR1 is SGHRS and CDR2 is YFSETQ. The CDR3 has 17 amino acids. V shed 4 bases, J shed 0 bases, and the junction held 10 bases outside the gene matches. This CDR3 reads CASSPGTVAGGSYEQYF. In nucleotides, the CDR3 is TGCGCCAGCAGCCCCGGTACTGTAGCGGGAGGCTCCTACGAGCAGTACTTC.

The chain uses TRBV19 and TRBJ2-2; 7 nucleotides agree with TRBD2. The CDR3 length is 15 residues. Looked up from germline, CDR1 is LNHDA and CDR2 is SQIVND (reference sequence). J gave up 8 bases and V 4 bases, and 10 bases lay outside the gene matches. The CDR3 reads CASSRFRGSVGELFF. In DNA, the CDR3 is TGTGCCAGTAGTAGATTCCGCGGGAGCGTGGGGGAGCTGTTTTTT.

The gene calls are TRBV7-2 and TRBJ2-2, with D unclear. Germline lookup yields CDR1 SGHTA and CDR2 FQGNSA. V gave up 3 bases and J gave up 6 bases, with 2 bases separating them. There are 11 residues in the CDR3. This CDR3 reads CASSFAGELFF. The CDR3 DNA sequence: TGTGCCAGCAGCTTCGCCGGGGAGCTGTTTTTT.

The chain employs TRBV5-1 and TRBJ2-1; the D gene is possibly TRBD2 (6 bases). The CDR3 runs to 15 residues. In germline, CDR1 is SGHRS, CDR2 YFSETQ. V was cut by 4 bases and J by 2 bases, with 13 bases left in between. The CDR3 sequence: CASSKGGAAYNEQFF. The CDR3 coding sequence is TGCGCCAGCAGCAAGGGAGGAGCGGCCTACAATGAGCAGTTCTTC.

This clone was recorded once. The identical CDR3 is also encoded by other nucleotide sequences in the sample. The chain is built from TRBV28 and TRBJ1-5, with D unclear. The CDR3 contains 14 residues. Trimming shortened V by 6 bases and J by 7 bases, and 16 bases separated the two germline ends. CDR1 MDHEN and CDR2 SYDVKM come from the germline V gene. The CDR3 sequence is CASSRDIKVQPQHF. The CDR3 nucleotides read TGTGCCAGCAGCCGGGATATCAAGGTCCAGCCCCAGCATTTT.

This clone came up a few times. The gene calls are TRBV6-6 and TRBJ2-7; a weak D match, TRBD1 (5 bases). Germline CDR1 and CDR2: MNHNY and SVGAGI (reference sequence). This CDR3 comprises 16 residues. With 1 base removed from V and 2 bases from J, the gap between germline ends came to 15 bases. The CDR3 sequence is CASSYFRRGITYEQYF. The CDR3 DNA follows: TGTGCCAGCAGTTACTTCCGTAGGGGAATAACCTACGAGCAGTACTTC.

The chain carries TRBV19 and TRBJ1-5; D is possibly TRBD1 (5 bases). V was cut by 4 bases and J by 4 bases, with 17 bases left in between. Germline assignment: CDR1 LNHDA and CDR2 SQIVND (reference sequence). This CDR3 contains 16 residues. The CDR3: CASSKVSEGTNQPQHF. CDR3 bases: TGTGCCAGTAGTAAGGTGTCGGAGGGGACTAATCAGCCCCAGCATTTT.

This clone turned up a few times. The V and J genes are TRBV28 and TRBJ2-7; D not resolved. The germline V and J ends were trimmed by 3 bases and 2 bases, with 8 bases remaining between them. From germline, CDR1 is MDHEN and CDR2 SYDVKM. CDR3 size: 13 residues. CDR3 DNA sequence: TGTGCCAGCAGTTTTACGGTTCCCTACGAGCAGTACTTC. Its translation is CASSFTVPYEQYF.

The V call is TRBV10-3, the J call TRBJ2-7; D is possibly TRBD1 or TRBD2 (5 bases each). The CDR3 contains 14 residues. V was clipped by 5 bases and J by 0 bases, with 11 bases between them. Germline V gene data show CDR1 as ENHRY and CDR2 as SYGVKD. The CDR3 spells CAISPGRSSYEQYF. Written as DNA, the CDR3 is TGTGCCATCAGTCCGGGACGGAGCTCCTACGAGCAGTACTTC.

Written as DNA, the CDR3 is TGTGCCAGCAGCTCCCAGTTTAGCGGGAGAAGGAATGAGCAGTTCTTC. As protein: CASSSQFSGRRNEQFF. The gene calls are TRBV7-2 and TRBJ2-1, with TRBD2 matching over 9 bases. This CDR3 contains 16 residues. V was pared by 4 bases and J by 7 bases, with 11 bases of the junction left unmatched. The germline gives CDR1 SGHTA, CDR2 FQGNSA. Full variable domain (outside the CDR3, taken from reference TRBV7-2 and TRBJ2-1): GAGVSQSPSNKVTEKGKDVELRCDPISGHTALYWYRQSLGQGLEFLIYFQGNSAPDKSGLPSDRFSAERTGGSVSTLTIQRTQQEDSAVYLCASSSQFSGRRNEQFFGPGTRLTVL.

This chain uses TRBV13 with TRBJ2-3, with D possibly being TRBD1 (6 bases). This CDR3 comprises 16 residues. V was clipped by 5 bases and J by 0 bases, with 15 bases between them. CDR1 is PRHDT and CDR2 is FYEKMQ in the germline V gene (reference sequence). The CDR3 protein is CASSTSGVTSTDTQYF. CDR3 nucleotides: TGTGCCAGCAGCACATCAGGGGTAACTAGCACAGATACGCAGTATTTT.

The chain combines TRBV27 with TRBJ2-7; D is undetermined. The CDR3 extends over 15 amino acids. CDR1 and CDR2 (germline): MNHEY, SMNVEV (reference sequence). Trimming removed 5 bases at V and 2 bases at J, with 16 bases between. CDR3 amino acids: CASSLGPPPPYEQYF. For the CDR3, the DNA is TGTGCCAGCAGTCTAGGACCACCGCCTCCCTACGAGCAGTACTTC.

This clone was counted a single time. The J gene is TRBJ2-3, the V gene TRBV7-6; D unclear. There are 15 residues in the CDR3. Germline values: CDR1 SGHVS, CDR2 FNYEAQ. The V gene lost 1 base and the J gene lost 4 bases, with 12 bases spanning the gap. CDR3 region: CASSLGQASADTQYF. The CDR3 nucleotides are TGTGCCAGCAGCTTAGGACAAGCTTCAGCAGATACGCAGTATTTT.

The count of this clone is one. J is TRBJ2-6 and V is TRBV18; D not resolved. The V and J ends lost 5 bases and 0 bases respectively, with 14 bases between them. The CDR3 is made up of 17 amino acids. CDR1 is KGHSH and CDR2 is LQKENI in the germline V gene. CDR3 sequence (DNA): TGTGCCAGCTCAAACTTGACCCCCTTCTCTGGGGCCAACGTCCTGACTTTC. Its translation is CASSNLTPFSGANVLTF.

This clone occurred a few times. The chain links TRBV13 to TRBJ1-6; D uncertain. CDR3 length: 12 residues. Trimming stripped 4 bases from V and 8 bases from J, with 6 bases between. Germline CDR1 reads PRHDT; CDR2 reads FYEKMQ (reference sequence). CDR3 region: CASSYQYSPLHF. Here the CDR3 DNA reads TGTGCCAGCAGCTACCAGTATTCACCCCTCCACTTT.

The gene calls are TRBV28 and TRBJ1-2; D is perhaps TRBD1 (5 bases). V shed 5 bases and J shed 7 bases, with 11 bases lying between them. The CDR3 sequence is 12 residues long. Per germline, CDR1 MDHEN and CDR2 SYDVKM. CDR3 residues: CASSRGARGYTF. In DNA form, the CDR3 reads TGTGCCAGCAGTCGTGGGGCTCGTGGCTACACCTTC.

J is TRBJ2-1 and V is TRBV7-3, with 11 positions matching TRBD2. CDR1 and CDR2 (germline): SGHTA, FQGTGA. V lost 9 bases to trimming and J lost 4 bases; unmatched junction nucleotides: 2. The CDR3 runs 13 residues. CDR3 loop: CASSGRGYNEQFF. CDR3 bases: TGTGCCAGTAGCGGGAGGGGATACAATGAGCAGTTCTTC.